This T cell receptor (beta chain) was found in a study of glioma-infiltrating T cells. General study points: Above-expected tissue-blood divergence occurred in all gliomas, most in low-grade ones. Tissue and blood shared very few CDR3 sequences.

Amplification of TCR alpha and beta CDR3 regions from RNA used iRepertoire nested multiplex PCR. Tissue mRNA or PBMC total RNA, 100-400 ng, went into one-step reverse transcription and amplification. TCRdb used MiXCR to reprocess the multiplex PCR reads, holding one entry per CDR3 protein. The profile shows approximately 120,000 distinct CDR3 sequences, roughly 24% of them singletons. The ends lost 1 base at V and 4 bases at J; junction bases unmatched: 3. This CDR3 spans 14 amino acids. Per germline, CDR1 SQVTM and CDR2 ANQGSEA. As to this clonotype: Its antigen is still unknown.

The clonotype was recovered from a human donor with low-grade glioma or glioblastoma, undergoing nonglioma brain surgery, or in good health (not recorded which). The chain couples TRBV29-1 to TRBJ2-3; 9 nucleotides agree with TRBD1. The sequencing sample was made of glioma tissue, nonneoplastic brain tissue, or PBMCs (not recorded which). The CDR3 sequence: CSVEGTGEPDTQYF. DNA of the CDR3: TGCAGCGTTGAAGGGACAGGGGAACCAGATACGCAGTATTTT.